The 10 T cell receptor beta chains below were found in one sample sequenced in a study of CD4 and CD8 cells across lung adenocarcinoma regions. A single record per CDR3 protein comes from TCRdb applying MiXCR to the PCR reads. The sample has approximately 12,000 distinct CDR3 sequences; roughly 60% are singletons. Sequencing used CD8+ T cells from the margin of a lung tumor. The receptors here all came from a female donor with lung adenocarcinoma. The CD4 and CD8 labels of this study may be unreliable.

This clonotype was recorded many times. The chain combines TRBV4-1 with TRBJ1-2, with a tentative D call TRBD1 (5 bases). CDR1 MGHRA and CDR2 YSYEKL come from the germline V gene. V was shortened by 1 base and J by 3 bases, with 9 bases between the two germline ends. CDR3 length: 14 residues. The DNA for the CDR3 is TGCGCCAGCAGCCAAGGAAGGGGTGACTATGGCTACACCTTC. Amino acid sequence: CASSQGRGDYGYTF.

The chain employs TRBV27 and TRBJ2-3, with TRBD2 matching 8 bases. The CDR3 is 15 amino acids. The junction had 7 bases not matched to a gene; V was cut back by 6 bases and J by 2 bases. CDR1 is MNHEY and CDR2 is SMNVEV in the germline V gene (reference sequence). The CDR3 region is CASRRGDFSTDTQYF. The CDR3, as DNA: TGTGCCAGCAGGCGGGGGGACTTTTCCACAGATACGCAGTATTTT.

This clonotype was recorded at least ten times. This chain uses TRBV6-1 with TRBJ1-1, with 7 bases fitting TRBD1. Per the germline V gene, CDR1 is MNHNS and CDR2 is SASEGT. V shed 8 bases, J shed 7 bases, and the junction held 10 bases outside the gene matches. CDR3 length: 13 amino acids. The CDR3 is CASGRQGSYEAFF. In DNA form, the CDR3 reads TGTGCCAGCGGCCGACAGGGTTCCTATGAAGCTTTCTTT.

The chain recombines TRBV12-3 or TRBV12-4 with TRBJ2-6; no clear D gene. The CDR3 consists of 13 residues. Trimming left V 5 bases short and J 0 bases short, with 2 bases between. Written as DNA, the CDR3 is TGTGCCAGCAGTCGCTCTGGGGCCAACGTCCTGACTTTC. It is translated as CASSRSGANVLTF.

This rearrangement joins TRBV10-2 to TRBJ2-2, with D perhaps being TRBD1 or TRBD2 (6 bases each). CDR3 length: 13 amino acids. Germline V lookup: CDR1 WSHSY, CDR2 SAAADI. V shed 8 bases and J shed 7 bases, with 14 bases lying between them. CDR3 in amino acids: CASDGGRGGELFF. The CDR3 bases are TGCGCCAGCGATGGGGGGCGGGGCGGGGAGCTGTTTTTT.

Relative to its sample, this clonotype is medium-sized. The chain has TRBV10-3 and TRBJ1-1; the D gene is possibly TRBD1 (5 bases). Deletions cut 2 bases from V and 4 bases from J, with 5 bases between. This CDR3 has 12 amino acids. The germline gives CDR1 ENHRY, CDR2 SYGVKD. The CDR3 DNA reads TGTGCCATCAGTGAGACAGGCACTGAAGCTTTCTTT. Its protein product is CAISETGTEAFF.

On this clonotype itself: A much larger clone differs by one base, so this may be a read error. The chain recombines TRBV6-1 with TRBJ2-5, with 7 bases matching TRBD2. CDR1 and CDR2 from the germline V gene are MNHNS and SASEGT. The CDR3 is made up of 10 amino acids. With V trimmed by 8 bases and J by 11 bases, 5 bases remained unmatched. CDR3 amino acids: CASGDYEQYF. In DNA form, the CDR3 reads TGTGCCAGCGGGGACTATGAGCAGTACTTC.

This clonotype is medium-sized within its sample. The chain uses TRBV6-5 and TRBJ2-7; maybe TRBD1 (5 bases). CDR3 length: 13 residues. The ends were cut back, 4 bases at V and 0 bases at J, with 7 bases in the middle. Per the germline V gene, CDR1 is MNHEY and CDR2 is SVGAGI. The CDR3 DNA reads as TGTGCCAGCAGTTCTACAGGCTCCTACGAGCAGTACTTC. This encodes CASSSTGSYEQYF.

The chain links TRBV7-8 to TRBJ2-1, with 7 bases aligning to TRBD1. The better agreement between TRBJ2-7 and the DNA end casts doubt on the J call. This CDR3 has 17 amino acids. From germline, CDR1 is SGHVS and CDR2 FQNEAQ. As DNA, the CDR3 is TGTGCCAGCAGCCCGATTAATGACAGGGATGGGTCCTACGAGCAGTACTTC. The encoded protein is CASSPINDRDGSYEQYF.

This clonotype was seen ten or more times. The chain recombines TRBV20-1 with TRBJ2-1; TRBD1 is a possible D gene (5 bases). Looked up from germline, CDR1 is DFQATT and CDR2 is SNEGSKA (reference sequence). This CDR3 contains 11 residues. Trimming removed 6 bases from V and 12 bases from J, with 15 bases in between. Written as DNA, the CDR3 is TGCAGTGCCCAGGGCGAGGAAGGGCAGTTCTTC. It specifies CSAQGEEGQFF.